One and the same sample provided the 11 T cell receptor beta chains below, sequenced in a study of shared clonotypes between healthy human individuals (dated by TCRdb to the early 2020s). Receptors were amplified or captured by the immunoSEQ multiplex PCR assay. TCRdb took over this immuneACCESS table, retaining in-frame rearrangements with V and J assigned. Such tables are incomplete; in checked studies, under half of the missing clones stem from an unresolved V gene, and the remainder is unexplained. The sample table records a few hundred thousand clones; 95% to 98% of these occur just once. The ten largest clones represent less than 0.065% of the sample. What was sequenced was naive CD4+ T cells sorted from blood. The cell subset or site label corresponds to: CD45RA+ positively selected. The receptors shown here come from a woman under 40 in good health.

The chain is built from TRBV7-8 and TRBJ1-2; D not certain. CDR3 length: 14 amino acids. Germline V CDR1 and CDR2: SGHVS, FQNEAQ. Trimming left V 2 bases short and J 4 bases short, with 11 bases between. CDR3 loop: CASSLMGLTYGYTF. The CDR3 DNA follows: TGTGCCAGCAGCTTAATGGGTTTGACCTATGGCTACACCTTC.

J is TRBJ2-7 and V is TRBV13; D is unresolved. Deletions cut 2 bases from V and 3 bases from J, with 8 bases between. Germline V lookup: CDR1 PRHDT, CDR2 FYEKMQ (reference sequence). The CDR3 extends over 13 amino acids. CDR3 sequence: CASSLRGNYEQYF. The DNA of the CDR3 is TGTGCCAGCAGCTTAAGAGGTAACTACGAGCAGTACTTC.

The J gene is TRBJ1-1, the V gene TRBV5-6; TRBD1 matches at 8 bases. J was trimmed by 9 bases and V by 0 bases; bases with no gene match: 7. Germline V CDR1 and CDR2: SGHDT, YYEEEE. The CDR3 sequence is 14 residues long. The DNA for the CDR3 is TGTGCCAGCAGCTTGGCTGGACAGGGAGGGAAAGCTTTCTTT. This sequence encodes CASSLAGQGGKAFF.

This chain links TRBV29-1 with TRBJ2-7; 9 bases match TRBD1. CDR3 length: 15 amino acids. Germline CDR1 SQVTM, CDR2 ANQGSEA. The ends lost 7 bases at V and 5 bases at J; junction bases unmatched: 15. The DNA of the CDR3 is TGCAGCGCAAGGTCGGGACAGGGTTTTCGCGACGAGCAGTACTTC. This sequence encodes CSARSGQGFRDEQYF.

Points on this clone: The sample has other DNA sequences that encode this CDR3 too. This sequence joins TRBV28 and TRBJ2-7; D is undetermined. Trimming shortened V by 8 bases and J by 4 bases, and 3 bases separated the two germline ends. From germline, CDR1 is MDHEN and CDR2 SYDVKM. This CDR3 region has 9 residues. The CDR3 sequence: CASGYEQYF. The CDR3 nucleotides are TGTGCCAGCGGTTACGAGCAGTACTTC.

The chain recombines TRBV4-1 with TRBJ1-1, with 11 bases fitting TRBD1. After removal of 3 bases from V and 1 base from J, the junction contained 13 bases not matched to a gene. This CDR3 comprises 19 residues. Germline V gene data show CDR1 as MGHRA and CDR2 as YSYEKL. DNA for the CDR3: TGCGCCAGCAGCCACTCCCCGGGACAGGGGGTTGTCAAGAACACTGAAGCTTTCTTT. Protein: CASSHSPGQGVVKNTEAFF.

The genes are TRBV5-4 and TRBJ2-1; a possible D gene is TRBD2 (5 bases). Germline loops: CDR1 SGHNT, CDR2 YYREEE (reference sequence). CDR3 length equals 15 residues. The germline V and J ends were trimmed by 6 bases and 3 bases, with 16 bases remaining between them. CDR3 sequence (DNA): TGTGCCAGCACCCCCAGCGGAGACAACTACAATGAGCAGTTCTTC. The encoded protein is CASTPSGDNYNEQFF.

The genes are TRBV28 and TRBJ1-1; D is unclear. CDR1 is MDHEN, CDR2 SYDVKM, per germline. The CDR3 loop spans 14 amino acids. V was clipped by 10 bases and J by 4 bases, with 19 bases between them. CDR3 coding DNA: TGTGCCACCAATTATGGAAGGGAAAGCACTGAAGCTTTCTTT. Encoded protein: CATNYGRESTEAFF.

The chain uses TRBV30 and TRBJ2-1; D unresolved. Trimming cost V 5 bases and J 3 bases, with 11 bases left between them. CDR1 and CDR2 (germline): GTSNPN, SVGIG (reference sequence). The CDR3 length is 13 residues. The CDR3 DNA follows: TGTGCCTGGTCGGGTTCTATCTACAATGAGCAGTTCTTC. Its translation is CAWSGSIYNEQFF.

V usage is TRBV28 and J usage is TRBJ2-5, with D tentatively TRBD2 (6 bases). V lost 6 bases, J lost 6 bases, and 14 bases lay in between. Looked up from germline, CDR1 is MDHEN and CDR2 is SYDVKM. The CDR3 has 13 amino acids. The CDR3 DNA reads as TGTGCCAGCAGGGAGGAGGGAAGCCAGACCCAGTACTTC. It translates to CASREEGSQTQYF.

This sequence joins TRBV10-2 and TRBJ2-1, with TRBD2 identical over 9 bases. The CDR3 contains 14 residues. The germline gives CDR1 WSHSY, CDR2 SAAADI. Losses at the gene ends were 4 bases for V and 8 bases for J; bases not matched to a gene: 6. The CDR3 region has the DNA TGCGCCAGCAGTGGGGCGGGAGGGCCGTATGAGCAGTTCTTC. This codes for CASSGAGGPYEQFF.